The clone carrying this T cell receptor (beta chain) came up a few times. Its antigen remains unknown. The record originates from a study of cytomegalovirus exposure and HLA in healthy donors. This CDR3 spans 13 amino acids. Trimming removed 5 bases at V and 1 base at J, with 8 bases between. Germline values: CDR1 MNHEY, CDR2 SMNVEV (reference sequence). Findings of the study overall: Whilst most TCR sequences proved rare, a subset of public TCRs occurred across many donors. With later analysis, a missense DCLRE1C variant became linked to TCR beta V- and J-gene trimming. Reported findings show TCR beta sequences accurately forecast HLA-A and HLA-B alleles in most subjects.

Healthy donors of bone marrow made up the group. Researchers ran the PCR with 60 Vbeta and 13 Jbeta primers. Sequencing used immunoSEQ multiplex PCR; TCRdb keeps in-frame clones, though not all of them. The table lists about 89,000 clones, less than 85% of them singletons. This clonotype was obtained from a male donor in good health and CMV-seronegative. Input material: PBMCs. The chain combines TRBV27 with TRBJ1-1; a possible D gene is TRBD1 (6 bases). CDR3 sequence (DNA): TGTGCCAGCAGTGTGGGACAGAACACTGAAGCTTTCTTT. This sequence encodes CASSVGQNTEAFF.